This is a list of T cell receptor beta chains from one sample in a study of blood T cell repertoires in COVID-19. Assay: immunoSEQ multiplex PCR; the TCRdb copy retains only in-frame clones and omits some. The table includes 200,000 or so clones, approximately 80% detected once. Sequenced sample: peripheral blood. The receptors were gathered from a human donor in a cohort sampled during active COVID-19. Both conserved end residues are part of each CDR3. A D gene is named only where the DNA matches it firmly. The listing skips clone size in some rows; elsewhere it reads once, few, many or a size class.

CDR3nt,CDR3aa,j_gene,abundance,d_gene,v_gene
TGTGCCAGCAGTTTGACAGTCAACACTGAAGCTTTCTTT,CASSLTVNTEAFF,TRBJ1-1,few,-,TRBV12-3/TRBV12-4
TGCGCCAGCAGCTTAGGCGTCGGGCAGGGGTTTTCCACCGGGGAGCTGTTTTTT,CASSLGVGQGFSTGELFF,TRBJ2-2,once,-,TRBV5-1
TGTGCCAGCAGTCTAATTACCGGGGAGCTGTTTTTT,CASSLITGELFF,TRBJ2-2,-,-,TRBV27
TGTGCCAGTAGTACCGGACAGTTCGGAAACACCATATATTTT,CASSTGQFGNTIYF,TRBJ1-3,-,-,TRBV19
TGTGCCAGCAGGCGCGGGAACTATGGCTACACCTTC,CASRRGNYGYTF,TRBJ1-2,-,-,TRBV6-5
TGTGCCACCAGTGAGGCAGATGAAAAACTGTTTTTT,CATSEADEKLFF,TRBJ1-4,-,-,TRBV24-1
TGTGCCAGCAGTCGCTCTGGAAACACCATATATTTT,CASSRSGNTIYF,TRBJ1-3,-,-,TRBV12-3/TRBV12-4
TGTGCCAGTAGAACTAGCGGGTTCTCTAGCTCCTACAATGAGCAGTTCTTC,CASRTSGFSSSYNEQFF,TRBJ2-1,-,TRBD2,TRBV19
TGTGCCAGCAGCTGGACAGGGGTCAACACCGGGGAGCTGTTTTTT,CASSWTGVNTGELFF,TRBJ2-2,once,TRBD1,TRBV11-3
TGTGCCTGGAGTGTATCGGAGACCCAGTACTTC,CAWSVSETQYF,TRBJ2-5,-,-,TRBV30
TGTGCCAGCAGCTTAGGTCCCAGACACGTTAGCGGGGAGCTGTTTTTT,CASSLGPRHVSGELFF,TRBJ2-2,-,-,TRBV13
TGTGCCAGCTCAATCCGGGACAGAAACGACAATGAGCAGTTCTTC,CASSIRDRNDNEQFF,TRBJ2-1,-,TRBD1,TRBV18
TGTGCCAGCAGTTACTCGAGGGGGAGGGGCACAGATACGCAGTATTTT,CASSYSRGRGTDTQYF,TRBJ2-3,once,-,TRBV6-5
TGTGCCAGCAGCGCCCATGGGACTAGCGGGGGTAAAGAGACCCAGTACTTC,CASSAHGTSGGKETQYF,TRBJ2-5,-,TRBD2,TRBV9
TGTGCCAGCAGCCAAAGGGGGAATTCACCCCTCCACTTT,CASSQRGNSPLHF,TRBJ1-6,once,-,TRBV3-1/TRBV3-2
TGTGCCAGCAGCTACGGACAGTACGAGCAGTACTTC,CASSYGQYEQYF,TRBJ2-7,many,-,TRBV7-9
TGCGCCAGCTCCGGGGACAGTAGTACCGGGGAGCTGTTTTTT,CASSGDSSTGELFF,TRBJ2-2,few,TRBD1,TRBV10-1
TGTGCCAGCAGCTTGGACGGGACAGTAGCTGAAGCTTTCTTT,CASSLDGTVAEAFF,TRBJ1-1,-,TRBD1,TRBV5-8
TGTGCCAGCTCACCCGGGACAGGTGCCCAGCCCCAGCATTTT,CASSPGTGAQPQHF,TRBJ1-5,-,TRBD1,TRBV18
TGTGCCAGCAGCGTATCAGGGGTCCCCGGGGAGCTGTTTTTT,CASSVSGVPGELFF,TRBJ2-2,-,-,TRBV9
TGTGCCATCAGTGAGTCTGGTTCTGAGGTCGGGGAGCTGTTTTTT,CAISESGSEVGELFF,TRBJ2-2,-,-,TRBV10-3
TGTGCCAGCAGCCCACAGCCTAACTATGGCTACACCTTC,CASSPQPNYGYTF,TRBJ1-2,-,-,TRBV14